The 31 T cell receptor beta chains below were found in one sample sequenced in a study of radiotherapy plus CTLA-4 blockade in lung cancer. Sequencing used immunoSEQ multiplex PCR; TCRdb keeps in-frame clones, though not all of them. This sample carries approximately 85,000 clones, around 86% of them seen once, and the ten largest clones take approximately 2.2%. Here the sequenced sample was peripheral blood, taken from a patient treated with radiotherapy plus ipilimumab. Every receptor here comes from a human donor with non-small cell lung cancer who had a partial response to radiotherapy plus ipilimumab.

V and J are TRBV28 and TRBJ1-5, with D unresolved. The CDR3 consists of 16 residues. The ends were cut back, 1 base at V and 2 bases at J, with 12 bases in the middle. Germline-derived CDR1 and CDR2 are MDHEN and SYDVKM. CDR3 in DNA: TGTGCCAGCAGTTTATTGTCGGGGTACGGCAATCAGCCCCAGCATTTT. Amino acids: CASSLLSGYGNQPQHF.

The chain has TRBV15 and TRBJ2-5; 7 nucleotides match TRBD2. Germline assignment: CDR1 LNHNV and CDR2 YYDKDF (reference sequence). The V and J ends lost 1 base and 5 bases, in that order; junction bases with no gene match: 1. The CDR3 runs 13 residues. This chain's CDR3 is CATSRGGGETQYF. CDR3 DNA: TGTGCCACCAGCAGAGGGGGAGGGGAGACCCAGTACTTC.

The chain combines TRBV27 with TRBJ1-1; TRBD1 might be the D (6 bases). The CDR3 has 13 amino acids. Deletions cut 5 bases from V and 5 bases from J, with 12 bases between. The germline CDR1 and CDR2 sequences are MNHEY and SMNVEV (reference sequence). CDR3 sequence reads: CASSPNRGTEAFF. The CDR3 coding sequence is TGTGCCAGCAGTCCTAATAGGGGGACTGAAGCTTTCTTT.

This clone was seen once. The chain has TRBV18 and TRBJ2-6; 9 nucleotides agree with TRBD1. With 0 bases clipped from V and 2 bases from J, the junction kept 11 bases outside the gene matches. CDR1 KGHSH and CDR2 LQKENI come from the germline V gene. The CDR3 contains 20 residues. The CDR3 spells CASSPPAFSDRGTGANVLTF. Written as DNA, the CDR3 is TGTGCCAGCTCACCACCCGCCTTTTCCGACAGGGGGACTGGGGCCAACGTCCTGACTTTC.

J is TRBJ2-7 and V is TRBV6-5; 9 bases agree with TRBD1. V shed 6 bases, J shed 5 bases, and the junction held 5 bases outside the gene matches. From germline, CDR1 is MNHEY and CDR2 SVGAGI. CDR3 size: 13 residues. In nucleotides, the CDR3 is TGTGCCAGCAGCAGGGACAGGGCCCACGAGCAGTACGTC. Translated, it gives CASSRDRAHEQYV.

The genes are TRBV2 and TRBJ1-2; D perhaps matches TRBD1 (5 bases). The V gene's germline CDR1 is SNHLY and CDR2 FYNNEI. This CDR3 comprises 14 residues. V lost 7 bases and J lost 0, with 12 bases in between. In DNA form, the CDR3 reads TGTGCCAGCACCGCGACAGCCGCTAACTATGGCTACACCTTC. The encoded protein is CASTATAANYGYTF.

This rearrangement joins TRBV7-2 to TRBJ2-3, with a tentative D call TRBD2 (6 bases). This CDR3 has 16 amino acids. CDR1 and CDR2 (germline): SGHTA, FQGNSA. The ends were cut back, 4 bases at V and 2 bases at J, with 16 bases in the middle. The CDR3: CASSSNVGGVTDTQYF. Here the CDR3 DNA reads TGTGCCAGCAGCTCTAATGTAGGAGGGGTCACAGATACGCAGTATTTT.

The V gene is TRBV28, the J gene TRBJ1-1; D is perhaps TRBD1 (6 bases). Trimming shortened V by 8 bases and J by 4 bases, and 17 bases separated the two germline ends. CDR3 size: 14 residues. Per the germline V gene, CDR1 is MDHEN and CDR2 is SYDVKM. The CDR3 bases are TGTGCCAGCGATTCTTCAGGGGTCCGCACTGAAGCTTTCTTT. Translating it yields CASDSSGVRTEAFF.

The chain joins TRBV7-9 to TRBJ1-2; D is ambiguous. This CDR3 has 14 amino acids. V dropped 5 bases and J dropped 5 bases, with 15 bases sitting between them. Germline CDR1 is SEHNR and CDR2 is FQNEAQ (reference sequence). The CDR3 DNA is TGTGCCAGCAGCCGAGCAGAGGTTGGTTATGGCTACACCTTC. Translating gives CASSRAEVGYGYTF. The variable domain in full, completed from reference TRBV7-9 and TRBJ1-2, reads DTGVSQNPRHKITKRGQNVTFRCDPISEHNRLYWYRQTLGQGPEFLTYFQNEAQLEKSRLLSDRFSAERPKGSFSTLEIQRTEQGDSAMYLCASSRAEVGYGYTFGSGTRLTVV.

This chain links TRBV19 with TRBJ2-7; D is perhaps TRBD1 (5 bases). V lost 0 bases and J lost 5, with 11 bases in between. CDR3 size: 14 residues. Germline-derived CDR1 and CDR2 are LNHDA and SQIVND (reference sequence). For the CDR3, the DNA is TGTGCCAGTAGTATAGAAAGCCCAGGGAACGAGCAGTACGTC. This translates into CASSIESPGNEQYV.

J is TRBJ1-2 and V is TRBV18; a weak D match, TRBD1 (5 bases). This CDR3 region has 19 residues. Germline V gene sequence: CDR1 KGHSH, CDR2 LQKENI. Deletions cut 3 bases from V and 6 bases from J, with 29 bases between. CDR3 in DNA: TGTGCCAGCTCACCCATTAATCCCGTTTGGCGGGGCCGCGACGATGGCTACACCTTC. Translation gives CASSPINPVWRGRDDGYTF.

The gene calls are TRBV19 and TRBJ1-2, with TRBD1 matching 11 bases. The V gene end was trimmed by 4 bases and the J gene end by 5 bases; junction bases not matched to a gene: 15. In germline, CDR1 is LNHDA, CDR2 SQIVND (reference sequence). The CDR3 has 18 residues. CDR3 in amino acids: CASSNGQGAPFGIYGYTF. CDR3 nucleotide sequence: TGTGCCAGTAGTAACGGACAGGGGGCCCCCTTCGGGATTTATGGCTACACCTTC.

CDR3 nucleotide sequence: TGTGCCAGCAGCTTAGTCGGGACTACCTACGAGCAGTACTTC. Encoded protein: CASSLVGTTYEQYF. J is TRBJ2-7 and V is TRBV7-8, with 7 bases matching TRBD2. The V segment lost 1 base and the J segment 2 bases; nucleotides outside the gene matches: 2. The CDR3 spans 14 residues. Germline CDR1 reads SGHVS; CDR2 reads FQNEAQ.

This clone was counted between two and nine times. The J gene is TRBJ1-2, the V gene TRBV11-2; 8 bases align to TRBD1. Germline CDR1 is SGHAT and CDR2 is FQNNGV. V trimming: 3 bases; J trimming: 4 bases; junction bases outside the gene matches: 7. The CDR3 totals 15 residues. In DNA form, the CDR3 reads TGTGCCAGCAGCTTCCGGGACAGGATCGGCTATGGCTACACCTTC. Amino acid sequence: CASSFRDRIGYGYTF.

The rearrangement joins TRBV27 to TRBJ2-7; TRBD2 matches at 12 bases. After removal of 5 bases from V and 2 bases from J, the junction contained 7 bases not matched to a gene. Germline V lookup: CDR1 MNHEY, CDR2 SMNVEV (reference sequence). This CDR3 region has 16 residues. The chain's CDR3 is CASSGWTSGVAYEQYF. The CDR3 DNA is TGTGCCAGCAGTGGATGGACTAGCGGGGTCGCCTACGAGCAGTACTTC.

The chain employs TRBV5-1 and TRBJ2-1; 8 positions agree with TRBD1. Germline CDR1 is SGHRS and CDR2 is YFSETQ. J gave up 2 bases and V 2 bases, and 3 bases lay outside the gene matches. The CDR3 covers 15 residues. CDR3 sequence reads: CASSLVGQAYNEQFF. The DNA of the CDR3 is TGCGCCAGCAGCTTAGTGGGACAGGCCTACAATGAGCAGTTCTTC.

This clone was observed a handful of times. CDR3 in amino acids: CASSLGPLGGADEKLFF. CDR3 DNA: TGTGCCAGTAGTCTAGGCCCGCTCGGGGGGGCGGACGAAAAACTGTTTTTT. J is TRBJ1-4 and V is TRBV19; maybe TRBD1 (6 bases). Germline CDR1 reads LNHDA; CDR2 reads SQIVND (reference sequence). V was pared by 5 bases and J by 8 bases, with 24 bases between. CDR3 length equals 17 residues.

This chain joins TRBV7-9 and TRBJ1-1; possibly TRBD1 for D (5 bases). Germline values: CDR1 SEHNR, CDR2 FQNEAQ (reference sequence). The V end was cut by 1 base, the J end by 0 bases, with 15 bases between. The CDR3 is 17 residues long. The DNA of the CDR3 is TGTGCCAGCAGCTTAGAAAGAAGCGGGGCCATGAACACTGAAGCTTTCTTT. Translated, it gives CASSLERSGAMNTEAFF.

The chain combines TRBV2 with TRBJ2-4; possible D gene TRBD2, 6 bases. Trimming took off 6 bases at V and 3 bases at J, with 18 bases between the two ends. Germline loops: CDR1 SNHLY, CDR2 FYNNEI. The CDR3 length is 16 residues. CDR3 sequence reads: CASRRAGTQGKNIQYF. The CDR3 DNA sequence: TGTGCCAGCAGAAGGGCGGGGACGCAAGGCAAAAACATTCAGTACTTC.

The genes are TRBV7-2 and TRBJ1-2, with a possible D match to TRBD1 (5 bases). Trimming pared 2 bases from V and 6 bases from J, leaving 13 bases between. Germline V CDR1 and CDR2: SGHTA, FQGNSA. The CDR3 runs to 14 residues. The CDR3 spells CASSLKGSGDGYTF. Here the CDR3 DNA reads TGTGCCAGCAGCTTAAAGGGGAGCGGGGATGGCTACACCTTC.

The rearrangement links TRBV28 to TRBJ2-1; 7 nucleotides agree with TRBD1. With 6 bases clipped from V and 7 bases from J, the junction kept 9 bases outside the gene matches. The CDR3 covers 14 residues. Germline CDR1 reads MDHEN; CDR2 reads SYDVKM. The DNA for the CDR3 is TGTGCCAGCAGCCGACAGGGTTCCGGGAATGAGCAGTTCTTC. Encoded protein: CASSRQGSGNEQFF.

This clone was recorded only once. This chain uses TRBV5-1 with TRBJ2-7, with 7 bases aligning to TRBD2. The ends lost 4 bases at V and 4 bases at J; junction bases unmatched: 8. The CDR3 extends over 14 amino acids. Germline V gene sequence: CDR1 SGHRS, CDR2 YFSETQ. The CDR3 reads CASSRVAGVYEQYF. The CDR3 DNA reads TGCGCCAGCAGCCGCGTGGCGGGAGTGTACGAGCAGTACTTC. The whole variable domain, filled in from reference TRBV5-1 and TRBJ2-7, reads KAGVTQTPRYLIKTRGQQVTLSCSPISGHRSVSWYQQTPGQGLQFLFEYFSETQRNKGNFPGRFSGRQFSNSRSEMNVSTLELGDSALYLCASSRVAGVYEQYFGPGTRLTVT.

This chain joins TRBV6-6 and TRBJ2-7; 8 positions agree with TRBD1. Germline lookup yields CDR1 MNHNY and CDR2 SVGAGI (reference sequence). The ends lost 6 bases at V and 0 bases at J; junction bases unmatched: 10. The CDR3 consists of 16 residues. CDR3 DNA sequence: TGTGCCAGCAGACCGGGACAGGCCACGGGCTCCTACGAGCAGTACTTC. This encodes CASRPGQATGSYEQYF.

The chain recombines TRBV7-6 with TRBJ2-1, with 13 bases identical to TRBD2. The ends lost 2 bases at V and 7 bases at J; junction bases unmatched: 11. Germline loops: CDR1 SGHVS, CDR2 FNYEAQ. This CDR3 comprises 18 residues. CDR3 protein: CASSLRGRTSGRENEQFF. The CDR3 DNA reads as TGTGCCAGCAGCTTAAGGGGCCGGACTAGCGGGAGAGAGAATGAGCAGTTCTTC.

The chain recombines TRBV6-5 with TRBJ2-7; 12 nucleotides agree with TRBD2. The CDR3 spans 14 residues. The germline V gene has CDR1 MNHEY and CDR2 SVGAGI. V trimming: 6 bases; J trimming: 6 bases; junction bases outside the gene matches: 6. The chain's CDR3 is CASRRLAGEGEQYF. The CDR3 DNA is TGTGCCAGCAGGAGACTAGCGGGAGAGGGCGAGCAGTACTTC.

The rearrangement joins TRBV7-9 to TRBJ2-1, with TRBD1 identical over 9 bases. CDR1 is SEHNR, CDR2 FQNEAQ, per germline (reference sequence). The length of the CDR3 is 14 residues. V lost 1 base and J lost 7; bases outside the gene matches: 2. The CDR3 sequence is CASSLGQGGNEQFF. For the CDR3, the DNA is TGTGCCAGCAGCTTAGGACAGGGGGGGAATGAGCAGTTCTTC.

The chain uses TRBV5-1 and TRBJ2-2, with D possibly being TRBD1 (6 bases). Germline CDR1 SGHRS, CDR2 YFSETQ. Trimming pared 5 bases from V and 1 base from J, leaving 15 bases between. The CDR3 length is 16 residues. The CDR3 DNA is TGCGCCAGCAGTCTGGACAGCCCCGTGAACACCGGGGAGCTGTTTTTT. Protein sequence: CASSLDSPVNTGELFF.

The CDR3 loop is CASSLGLWTGKVATNEKLFF. CDR3 DNA: TGCGCCAGCAGCTTGGGGTTGTGGACAGGGAAGGTTGCAACTAATGAAAAACTGTTTTTT. The chain is built from TRBV5-1 and TRBJ1-4; 8 bases are a match to TRBD1. Trimming at V came to 0 bases and at J to 0 bases, leaving 13 bases not matched to a gene. Per germline, CDR1 SGHRS and CDR2 YFSETQ. This CDR3 has 20 residues.

This chain links TRBV7-9 with TRBJ2-2; 7 bases are shared with TRBD1. From germline, CDR1 is SEHNR and CDR2 FQNEAQ (reference sequence). Trimming removed 5 bases from V and 1 base from J; junction bases left unmatched: 7. CDR3 length: 16 amino acids. In nucleotides, the CDR3 is TGTGCCAGCAGCCAGGGACAGATGATGAACACCGGGGAGCTGTTTTTT. As protein: CASSQGQMMNTGELFF.

This clone was seen a few times. V is TRBV6-4 and J is TRBJ1-2; 9 bases are shared with TRBD1. Per germline, CDR1 MRHNA and CDR2 SNTAGT. J lost 6 bases, V lost 6 bases, and 5 bases had no gene match. This CDR3 has 13 amino acids. CDR3 DNA sequence: TGTGCCAGCAGCACAGGGGGCCTGGATGGCTACACCTTC. Translating it yields CASSTGGLDGYTF.

V is TRBV15 and J is TRBJ2-2, with TRBD2 identical over 14 bases. V shed 4 bases and J 6 bases; nucleotides not matched to a gene: 10. This CDR3 spans 18 amino acids. From germline, CDR1 is LNHNV and CDR2 YYDKDF (reference sequence). CDR3 sequence reads: CATSKSLGLAGVAGELFF. As DNA, the CDR3 is TGTGCCACCAGCAAATCCCTGGGACTAGCGGGAGTTGCCGGGGAGCTGTTTTTT.